This T cell receptor beta chain originates from a study of regulatory T cells in long-lasting Graves disease. Overall study findings and caveats: Analyses excluded thyroid tissue, covering peripheral blood alone. Whereas about a thousand public clonotypes were shared by new patients, persistent patients shared more, at 2,500 to 3,500. Segments TRBV28, TRBJ1-2 and TRBJ2-5 showed preferential usage in persistent disease.

Sample time point: persistent/refractory GD, antithyroid drugs over 5 years with positive TRAb. TCR sequences were obtained from RNA taken from PBMCs. A remark on this clonotype: Its antigen is unknown.

Trimming left V 5 bases short and J 3 bases short, with 16 bases between. Looked up from germline, CDR1 is SGHVS and CDR2 is FQNEAQ. This CDR3 is built from 15 residues. CDR3-region Arm-PCR and iRepertoire HTBI primers produced the TCR beta libraries. TCRdb processed the multiplex PCR reads anew with MiXCR; each CDR3 protein has one entry. The data show over 450,000 distinct CDR3 sequences, with around a fifth seen just once and 6.5% to 9% held by the top ten. The source of this sequence is a female donor with Graves disease. V is TRBV7-8 and J is TRBJ1-1; D perhaps matches TRBD1 (5 bases). The sequences come from peripheral blood mononuclear cells (PBMCs), collected when the disease was refractory, from a patient treated with antithyroid drugs. CDR3 amino acids: CASSPKLGVYTEAFF. CDR3 DNA sequence: TGTGCCAGCAGCCCGAAATTGGGGGTATACACTGAAGCTTTCTTT. Full variable domain (remainder filled in from reference TRBV7-8 and TRBJ1-1): GAGVSQSPRYKVAKRGQDVALRCDPISGHVSLFWYQQALGQGPEFLTYFQNEAQLDKSGLPSDRFFAERPEGSVSTLKIQRTQQEDSAVYLCASSPKLGVYTEAFFGQGTRLTVV.